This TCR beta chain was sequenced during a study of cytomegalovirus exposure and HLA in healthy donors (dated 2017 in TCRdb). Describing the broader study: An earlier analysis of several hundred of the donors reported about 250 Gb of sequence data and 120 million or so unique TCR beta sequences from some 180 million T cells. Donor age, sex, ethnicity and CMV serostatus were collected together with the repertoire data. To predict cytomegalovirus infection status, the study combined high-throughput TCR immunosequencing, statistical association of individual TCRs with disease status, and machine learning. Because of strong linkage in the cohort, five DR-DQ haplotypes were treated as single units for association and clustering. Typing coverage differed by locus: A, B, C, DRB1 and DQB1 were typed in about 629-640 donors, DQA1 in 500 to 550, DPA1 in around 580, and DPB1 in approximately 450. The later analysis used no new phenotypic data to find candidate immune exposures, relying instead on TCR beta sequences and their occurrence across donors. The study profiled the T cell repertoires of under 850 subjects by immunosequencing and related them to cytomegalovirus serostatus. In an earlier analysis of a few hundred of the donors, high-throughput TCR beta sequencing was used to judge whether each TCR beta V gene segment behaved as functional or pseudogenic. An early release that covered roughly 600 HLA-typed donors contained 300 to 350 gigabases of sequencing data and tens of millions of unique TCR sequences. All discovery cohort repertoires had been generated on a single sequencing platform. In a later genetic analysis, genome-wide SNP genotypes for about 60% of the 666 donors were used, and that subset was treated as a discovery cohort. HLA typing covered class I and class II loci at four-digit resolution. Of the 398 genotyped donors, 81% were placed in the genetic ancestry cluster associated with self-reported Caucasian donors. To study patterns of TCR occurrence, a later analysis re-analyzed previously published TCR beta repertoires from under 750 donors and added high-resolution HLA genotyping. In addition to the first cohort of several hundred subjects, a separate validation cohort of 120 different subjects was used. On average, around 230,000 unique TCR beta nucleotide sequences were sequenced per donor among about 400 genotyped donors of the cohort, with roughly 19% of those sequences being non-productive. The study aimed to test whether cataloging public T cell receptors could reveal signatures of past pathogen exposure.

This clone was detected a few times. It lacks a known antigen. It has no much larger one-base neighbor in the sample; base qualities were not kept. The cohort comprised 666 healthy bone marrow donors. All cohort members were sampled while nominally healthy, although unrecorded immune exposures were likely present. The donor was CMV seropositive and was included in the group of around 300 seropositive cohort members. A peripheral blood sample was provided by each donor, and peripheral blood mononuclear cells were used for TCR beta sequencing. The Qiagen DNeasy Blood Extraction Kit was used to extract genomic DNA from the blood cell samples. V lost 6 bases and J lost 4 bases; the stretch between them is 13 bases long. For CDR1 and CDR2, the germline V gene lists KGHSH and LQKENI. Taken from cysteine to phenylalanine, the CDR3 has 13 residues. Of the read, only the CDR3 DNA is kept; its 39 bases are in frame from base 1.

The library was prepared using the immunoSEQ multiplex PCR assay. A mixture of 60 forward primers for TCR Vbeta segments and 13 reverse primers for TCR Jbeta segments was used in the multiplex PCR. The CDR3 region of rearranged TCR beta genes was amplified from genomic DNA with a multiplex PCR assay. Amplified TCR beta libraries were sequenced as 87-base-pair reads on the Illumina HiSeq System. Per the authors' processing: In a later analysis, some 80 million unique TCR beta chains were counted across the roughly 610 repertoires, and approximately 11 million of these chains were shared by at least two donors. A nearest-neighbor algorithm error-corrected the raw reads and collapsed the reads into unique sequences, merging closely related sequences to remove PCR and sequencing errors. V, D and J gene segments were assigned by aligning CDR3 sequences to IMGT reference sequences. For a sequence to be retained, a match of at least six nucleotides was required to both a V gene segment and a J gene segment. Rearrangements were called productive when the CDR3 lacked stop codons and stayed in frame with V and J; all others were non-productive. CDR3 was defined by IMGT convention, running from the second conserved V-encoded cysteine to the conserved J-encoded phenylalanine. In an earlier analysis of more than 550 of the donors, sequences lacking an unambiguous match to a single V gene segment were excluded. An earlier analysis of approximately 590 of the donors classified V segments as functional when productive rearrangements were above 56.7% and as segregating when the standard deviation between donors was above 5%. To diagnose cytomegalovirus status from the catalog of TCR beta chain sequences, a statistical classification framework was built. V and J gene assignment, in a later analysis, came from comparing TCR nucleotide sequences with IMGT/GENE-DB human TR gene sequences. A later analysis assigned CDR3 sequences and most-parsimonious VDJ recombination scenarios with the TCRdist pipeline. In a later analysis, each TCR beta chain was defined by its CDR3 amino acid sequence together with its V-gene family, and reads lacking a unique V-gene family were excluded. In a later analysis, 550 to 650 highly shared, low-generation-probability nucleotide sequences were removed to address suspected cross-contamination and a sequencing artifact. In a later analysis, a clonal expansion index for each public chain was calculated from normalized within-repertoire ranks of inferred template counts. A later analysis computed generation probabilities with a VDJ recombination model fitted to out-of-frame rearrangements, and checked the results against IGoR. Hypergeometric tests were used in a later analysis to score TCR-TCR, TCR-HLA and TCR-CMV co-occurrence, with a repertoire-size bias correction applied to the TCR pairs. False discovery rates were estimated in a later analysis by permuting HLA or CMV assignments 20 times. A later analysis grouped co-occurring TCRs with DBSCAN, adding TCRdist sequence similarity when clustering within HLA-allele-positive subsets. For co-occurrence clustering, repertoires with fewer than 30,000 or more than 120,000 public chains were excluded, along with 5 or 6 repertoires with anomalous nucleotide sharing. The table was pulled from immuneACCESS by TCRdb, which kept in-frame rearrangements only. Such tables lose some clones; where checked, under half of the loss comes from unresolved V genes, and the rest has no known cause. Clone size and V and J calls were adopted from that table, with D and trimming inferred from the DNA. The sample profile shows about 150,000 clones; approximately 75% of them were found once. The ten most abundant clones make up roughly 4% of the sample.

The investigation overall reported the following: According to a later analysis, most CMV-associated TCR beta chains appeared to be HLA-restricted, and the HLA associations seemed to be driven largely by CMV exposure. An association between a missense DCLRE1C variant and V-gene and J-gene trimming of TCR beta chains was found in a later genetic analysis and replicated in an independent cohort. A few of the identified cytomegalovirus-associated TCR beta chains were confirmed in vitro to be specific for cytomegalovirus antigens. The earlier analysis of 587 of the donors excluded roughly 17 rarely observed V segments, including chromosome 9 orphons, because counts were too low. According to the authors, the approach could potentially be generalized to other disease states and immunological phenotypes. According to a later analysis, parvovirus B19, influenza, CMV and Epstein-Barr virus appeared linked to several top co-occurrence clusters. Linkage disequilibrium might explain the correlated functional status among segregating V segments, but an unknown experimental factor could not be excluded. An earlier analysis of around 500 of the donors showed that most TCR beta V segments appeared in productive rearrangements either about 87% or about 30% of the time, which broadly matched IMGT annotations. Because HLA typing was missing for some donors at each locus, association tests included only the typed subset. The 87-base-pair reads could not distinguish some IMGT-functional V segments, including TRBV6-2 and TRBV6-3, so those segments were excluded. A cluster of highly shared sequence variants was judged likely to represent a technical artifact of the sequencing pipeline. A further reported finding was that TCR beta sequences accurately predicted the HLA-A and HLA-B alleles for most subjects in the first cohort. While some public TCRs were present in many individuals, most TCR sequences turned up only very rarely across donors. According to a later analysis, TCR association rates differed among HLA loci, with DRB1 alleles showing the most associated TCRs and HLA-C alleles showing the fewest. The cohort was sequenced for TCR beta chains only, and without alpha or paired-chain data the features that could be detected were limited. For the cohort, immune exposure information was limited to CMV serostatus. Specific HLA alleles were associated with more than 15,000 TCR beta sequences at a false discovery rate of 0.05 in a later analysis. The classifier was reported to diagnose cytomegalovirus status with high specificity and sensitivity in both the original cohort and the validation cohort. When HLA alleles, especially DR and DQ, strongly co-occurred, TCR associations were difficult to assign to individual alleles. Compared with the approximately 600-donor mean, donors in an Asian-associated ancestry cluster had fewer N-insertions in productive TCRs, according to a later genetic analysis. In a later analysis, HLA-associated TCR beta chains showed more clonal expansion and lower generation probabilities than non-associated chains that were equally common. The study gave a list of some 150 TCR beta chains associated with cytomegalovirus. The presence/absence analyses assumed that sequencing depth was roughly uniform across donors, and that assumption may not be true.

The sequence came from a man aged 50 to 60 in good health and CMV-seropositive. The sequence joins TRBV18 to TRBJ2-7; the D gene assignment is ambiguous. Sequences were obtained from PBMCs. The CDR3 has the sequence CASSPIGSYEQYF. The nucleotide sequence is TGTGCCAGCTCTCCAATTGGCTCATACGAGCAGTACTTC.